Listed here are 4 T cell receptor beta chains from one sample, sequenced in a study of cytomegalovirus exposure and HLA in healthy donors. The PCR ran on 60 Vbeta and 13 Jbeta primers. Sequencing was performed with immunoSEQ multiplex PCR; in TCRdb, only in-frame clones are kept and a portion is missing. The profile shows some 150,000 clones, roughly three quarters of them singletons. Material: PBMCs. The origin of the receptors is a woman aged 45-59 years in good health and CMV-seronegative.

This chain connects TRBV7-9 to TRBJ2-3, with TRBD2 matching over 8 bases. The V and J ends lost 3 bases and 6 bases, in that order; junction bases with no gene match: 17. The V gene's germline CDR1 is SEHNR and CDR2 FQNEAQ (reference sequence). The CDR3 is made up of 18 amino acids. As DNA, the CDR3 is TGTGCCAGCAGCTTGGACTTATGGAGGCGGGGGGACAAGGATACGCAGTATTTT. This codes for CASSLDLWRRGDKDTQYF.

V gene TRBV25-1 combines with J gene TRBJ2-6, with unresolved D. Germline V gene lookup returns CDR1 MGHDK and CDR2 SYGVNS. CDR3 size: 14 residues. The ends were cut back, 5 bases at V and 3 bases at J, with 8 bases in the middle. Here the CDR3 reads CASSPQVGANVLTF. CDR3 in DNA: TGTGCCAGCAGTCCCCAGGTTGGGGCCAACGTCCTGACTTTC.

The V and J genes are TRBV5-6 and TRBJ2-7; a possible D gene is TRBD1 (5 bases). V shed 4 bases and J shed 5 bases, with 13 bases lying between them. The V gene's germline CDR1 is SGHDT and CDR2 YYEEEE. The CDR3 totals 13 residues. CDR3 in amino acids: CASSRWGQDEQYF. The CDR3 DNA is TGTGCCAGCAGCAGATGGGGCCAGGACGAGCAGTACTTC.

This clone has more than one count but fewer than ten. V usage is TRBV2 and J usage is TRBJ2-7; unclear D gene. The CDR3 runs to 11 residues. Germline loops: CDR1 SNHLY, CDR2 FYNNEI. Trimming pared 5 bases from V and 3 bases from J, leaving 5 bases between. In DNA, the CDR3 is TGTGCCAGCAGTCCCTACTACGAGCAGTACTTC. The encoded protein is CASSPYYEQYF. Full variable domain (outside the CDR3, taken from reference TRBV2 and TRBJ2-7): EPEVTQTPSHQVTQMGQEVILRCVPISNHLYFYWYRQILGQKVEFLVSFYNNEISEKSEIFDDQFSVERPDGSNFTLKIRSTKLEDSAMYFCASSPYYEQYFGPGTRLTVT.